These 21 T cell receptor beta chains were sequenced from one sample in a study of CD8+CD57+ T cells in acquired aplastic anemia. The template used for profiling TCR beta VDJ and CDR3 was genomic DNA. TCRdb called the reads again in MiXCR, with one record for every CDR3 protein. The data show about 190,000 distinct CDR3 sequences, under 70% seen once. Sequencing input: sorted CD4+, CD8+, or CD8+CD57+ T cells (not recorded which) from PBMCs. The receptors originated from a human donor with severe aplastic anemia or a healthy control (not recorded which).

Only one count was recorded for this clonotype. The rearrangement joins TRBV9 to TRBJ1-5; TRBD1 is a possible D gene (5 bases). CDR1 is SGDLS and CDR2 is YYNGEE in the germline V gene. This CDR3 has 13 residues. The V end lost 0 bases, the J end lost 7 bases, and 8 bases lay between the germline ends. The CDR3 protein is CASSVEGEQPQHF. For the CDR3, the DNA is TGTGCCAGCAGCGTAGAAGGGGAGCAGCCCCAGCATTTT.

J is TRBJ2-1 and V is TRBV10-3, with D perhaps matching TRBD2 (6 bases). In germline, CDR1 is ENHRY, CDR2 SYGVKD. V was clipped by 8 bases and J by 8 bases, with 22 bases between them. The CDR3 length is 15 residues. The CDR3 spells CAIPKVGSGRDEQFF. In DNA form, the CDR3 reads TGTGCCATCCCCAAAGTGGGTAGCGGAAGGGATGAGCAGTTCTTC.

The chain has TRBV29-1 and TRBJ2-5; a possible D gene is TRBD2 (5 bases). Trimming cost V 4 bases and J 2 bases, with 5 bases left between them. Germline CDR1 and CDR2: SQVTM and ANQGSEA. The CDR3 is 11 residues long. CDR3 nucleotides: TGCAGCGTTGGAGGGCAAGAGACCCAGTACTTC. Translating it yields CSVGGQETQYF.

This sequence joins TRBV19 and TRBJ1-5, with a tentative D call TRBD1 (6 bases). With 5 bases removed from V and 0 bases from J, the gap between germline ends came to 17 bases. The CDR3 contains 17 residues. Germline V lookup: CDR1 LNHDA, CDR2 SQIVND (reference sequence). CDR3 coding DNA: TGTGCCAGTAGTTGGCGGGCAGGGGAGTTTAGCAATCAGCCCCAGCATTTT. Amino acids: CASSWRAGEFSNQPQHF.

This clonotype was picked up one time. The gene calls are TRBV7-9 and TRBJ1-4; TRBD1 agrees at 11 bases. Trimming took 5 bases from V and 11 from J; bases not matched to a gene: 10. This CDR3 spans 15 amino acids. In germline, CDR1 is SEHNR, CDR2 FQNEAQ (reference sequence). The CDR3 DNA is TGTGCCAGCAGCCCTGGACAGGGGGCAACTATTAAACTGTTTTTT. Protein: CASSPGQGATIKLFF. The full variable domain, with the rest looked up from reference TRBV7-9 and TRBJ1-4, is DTGVSQNPRHKITKRGQNVTFRCDPISEHNRLYWYRQTLGQGPEFLTYFQNEAQLEKSRLLSDRFSAERPKGSFSTLEIQRTEQGDSAMYLCASSPGQGATIKLFFGSGTQLSVL.

V usage is TRBV4-3 and J usage is TRBJ1-4; D is possibly TRBD1 (5 bases). From germline, CDR1 is LGHNA and CDR2 YSLEER. The CDR3 sequence is 16 residues long. The ends were cut back, 1 base at V and 8 bases at J, with 17 bases in the middle. In nucleotides, the CDR3 is TGCGCCAGCAGCCAAGTTCAGGGTCCGGTAAAGGAAAAACTGTTTTTT. This sequence encodes CASSQVQGPVKEKLFF.

With regard to this clonotype: Compared with germline, one end of the junction differs, possibly owing to a read error. The J gene is TRBJ2-5, the V gene TRBV10-3; D is ambiguous. Looked up from germline, CDR1 is ENHRY and CDR2 is SYGVKD. CDR3 size: 12 residues. CDR3 coding DNA: TGTGCCACCCAAGGCACTCAAGAGACTCAGTACTTC. Translated: CATQGTQETQYF.

This chain uses TRBV27 with TRBJ2-2; 9 nucleotides line up with TRBD1. The V and J ends lost 2 bases and 3 bases, in that order; junction bases with no gene match: 10. This CDR3 spans 18 amino acids. In germline, CDR1 is MNHEY, CDR2 SMNVEV (reference sequence). CDR3 amino acids: CASSLTPWTGDDTGELFF. For the CDR3, the DNA is TGTGCCAGCAGTTTAACCCCCTGGACAGGGGATGACACCGGGGAGCTGTTTTTT.

V and J are TRBV11-2 and TRBJ2-1; D unresolved. Trimming cost V 8 bases and J 6 bases, with 17 bases left between them. CDR1 is SGHAT, CDR2 FQNNGV, per germline. The CDR3 spans 14 residues. This CDR3 reads CASVSSRVSNEQFF. The DNA of the CDR3 is TGTGCCAGCGTATCTTCCCGGGTCAGCAATGAGCAGTTCTTC.

This clonotype appeared a single time. The chain carries TRBV25-1 and TRBJ1-3; D gene uncertain. This CDR3 spans 12 amino acids. The V gene lost 2 bases and the J gene lost 4 bases, with 3 bases spanning the gap. Germline-derived CDR1 and CDR2 are MGHDK and SYGVNS. Written as DNA, the CDR3 is TGTGCCAGCAGTGAAGTGGGAAACACCATATATTTT. Translated, it gives CASSEVGNTIYF.

The CDR3 DNA sequence: TGTGCCAGCAGCGCGCGGACAGGGGAGGATGGCTACACCTTC. Encoded protein: CASSARTGEDGYTF. This chain links TRBV9 with TRBJ1-2; TRBD1 matches at 9 bases. Germline values: CDR1 SGDLS, CDR2 YYNGEE. CDR3 length: 14 residues. Trimming removed 3 bases from V and 6 bases from J; junction bases left unmatched: 6.

This clonotype has only one observation. The gene calls are TRBV20-1 and TRBJ1-2; no reliable D call. Germline V CDR1 and CDR2: DFQATT, SNEGSKA (reference sequence). Trimming pared 0 bases from V and 2 bases from J, leaving 10 bases between. This CDR3 spans 14 amino acids. The CDR3 DNA sequence: TGCAGTGCTAGAGATAAGCTTTTGAACTATGGCTACACCTTC. Encoded protein: CSARDKLLNYGYTF.

The J gene is TRBJ1-1, the V gene TRBV11-3; TRBD1 is a possible D gene (5 bases). CDR1 and CDR2 from the germline V gene are SGHNT and YENEEA. Trimming left V 1 base short and J 2 bases short, with 11 bases between. The CDR3 spans 15 residues. The CDR3 loop is CASSLGLRANTEAFF. In DNA, the CDR3 is TGTGCCAGCAGCTTAGGTCTCAGGGCCAACACTGAAGCTTTCTTT.

V and J are TRBV15 and TRBJ2-3; D remains ambiguous. This CDR3 contains 15 residues. Germline CDR1 and CDR2: LNHNV and YYDKDF (reference sequence). The V gene lost 0 bases and the J gene lost 2 bases, with 9 bases spanning the gap. This chain's CDR3 is CATSRDSASTDTQYF. In nucleotides, the CDR3 is TGTGCCACCAGCAGAGATTCCGCCTCCACAGATACGCAGTATTTT.

The chain couples TRBV29-1 to TRBJ1-1, with D hard to call. Trimming pared 1 base from V and 5 bases from J, leaving 11 bases between. This CDR3 is 13 amino acids long. Germline V gene lookup returns CDR1 SQVTM and CDR2 ANQGSEA. CDR3 residues: CSVEGQRKTEAFF. The CDR3 bases are TGCAGCGTTGAAGGTCAGCGAAAGACTGAAGCTTTCTTT.

The chain couples TRBV19 to TRBJ2-7, with D maybe TRBD1 (6 bases). The CDR3 totals 15 residues. V gave up 4 bases and J gave up 0 bases, with 13 bases separating them. Germline CDR1 and CDR2: LNHDA and SQIVND (reference sequence). Here the CDR3 DNA reads TGTGCCAGTAGTACTTCAGGGGTACTCTCCTACGAGCAGTACTTC. The encoded protein is CASSTSGVLSYEQYF.

This clonotype showed up just a few times. This chain links TRBV7-9 with TRBJ2-5; 10 nucleotides align to TRBD1. V trimming: 3 bases; J trimming: 3 bases; junction bases outside the gene matches: 4. The germline V gene encodes CDR1 SEHNR and CDR2 FQNEAQ (reference sequence). The CDR3 has 15 residues. The CDR3 bases are TGTGCCAGCAGCTTCGACAGGGGGCGGAAAGAGACCCAGTACTTC. Translating gives CASSFDRGRKETQYF. The whole variable domain, filled in from reference TRBV7-9 and TRBJ2-5, reads DTGVSQNPRHKITKRGQNVTFRCDPISEHNRLYWYRQTLGQGPEFLTYFQNEAQLEKSRLLSDRFSAERPKGSFSTLEIQRTEQGDSAMYLCASSFDRGRKETQYFGPGTRLLVL.

This clonotype was found many times. Germline is not matched at one junction end, which may reflect a read error. The chain links TRBV5-1 to TRBJ2-7; TRBD1 matches at 8 bases. Germline assignment: CDR1 SGHRS and CDR2 YFSETQ. The CDR3 runs 14 residues. The CDR3 sequence: CASSLGQGAYEQYF. CDR3 nucleotides: TGTGCCAGCAGCTTAGGACAGGGTGCTTACGAGCAGTACTTC. Full variable domain (remainder filled in from reference TRBV5-1 and TRBJ2-7): KAGVTQTPRYLIKTRGQQVTLSCSPISGHRSVSWYQQTPGQGLQFLFEYFSETQRNKGNFPGRFSGRQFSNSRSEMNVSTLELGDSALYLCASSLGQGAYEQYFGPGTRLTVT.

The CDR3, as DNA: TGCAGTGCGAGAAGGCGGGAGCGGTCCTACGAGCAGTACTTC. It is translated as CSARRRERSYEQYF. The chain carries TRBV20-1 and TRBJ2-7; 7 nucleotides line up with TRBD2. The germline gives CDR1 DFQATT, CDR2 SNEGSKA (reference sequence). Trimming cost V 6 bases and J 1 base; bases outside gene matches: 9. The CDR3 loop spans 14 amino acids.

The J gene is TRBJ1-1, the V gene TRBV19; D gene ambiguous. The V and J ends lost 7 bases and 6 bases respectively, with 18 bases between them. CDR3 length: 14 residues. Germline V gene lookup returns CDR1 LNHDA and CDR2 SQIVND (reference sequence). The CDR3 protein is CASTMGLGIAEAFF. The CDR3 DNA reads as TGTGCCAGTACTATGGGGTTAGGGATCGCTGAAGCTTTCTTT.

This sequence joins TRBV5-1 and TRBJ2-7, with a possible D match to TRBD1 (6 bases). V dropped 4 bases and J dropped 3 bases, with 11 bases sitting between them. This CDR3 comprises 13 residues. CDR1 SGHRS and CDR2 YFSETQ come from the germline V gene. This CDR3 is CASSDGQYYEQYF. DNA for the CDR3: TGCGCCAGCAGCGACGGACAGTACTACGAGCAGTACTTC.